Shown below are 18 T cell receptor beta chains from a single sample sequenced in a study of CD8+ T cells in alopecia areata. In each case, RNA was isolated and then reverse transcribed into cDNA as the sequencing template. Assay used: immunoSEQ multiplex PCR; TCRdb lists only in-frame clones, some missing. The sample has 290,000 or so clones, none seen only once. On the basis of CD4, CD8alpha, NKG2D, NKG2ACE and other markers, pooled cutaneous lymph node cells were sorted. Sequencing was done on a sample of CD4+ T cells sorted from a lymph node. Receptors originate from a C3H/HeJ mouse with alopecia areata. The strain's MHC type: H2-k.

This clone was seen a handful of times. Gene names follow the mouse nomenclature. With the read ending 4 residues before the CDR3 end, the germline J gene is used to fill in that end. The chain uses TRBV19 and TRBJ1-2; 9 nucleotides align to TRBD1. The CDR3 runs to 12 residues. Germline lookup yields CDR1 FNHDT and CDR2 SITEND (reference sequence). The CDR3 DNA, read in part, is TGTGCCAGCATGGACAGGGGTGAC. Protein product: CASMDRGD. The whole CDR3 is CASMDRGDDYTF.

To note about this clone: Gene labels here are mouse ones. The read finishes 4 residues shy of the CDR3 end, and the germline J gene is used to complete it. V usage is TRBV5 and J usage is TRBJ2-7; 8 positions agree with TRBD2. The CDR3 sequence is 15 residues long. The V gene's germline CDR1 is LGHNA and CDR2 YNLKQL (reference sequence). J gave up 0 bases and V 2 bases, and 3 bases lay outside the gene matches. The CDR3: CASSQQTGASYEQYF. Partial CDR3 DNA: TGTGCCAGCAGCCAACAGACTGGGGCCTCCTAT.

In regard to this clone: The germline and genes are mouse ones. The CDR3 goes on 4 residues after the read ends, and that part is filled in from the germline J gene. The same CDR3 can be traced to other DNA sequences in this sample. V usage is TRBV5 and J usage is TRBJ2-7, with D possibly being TRBD2 (6 bases). CDR1 and CDR2 from the germline V gene are LGHNA and YNLKQL (reference sequence). This CDR3 region has 13 residues. The CDR3: CASSQDGGYEQYF. CDR3 DNA (partial): TGTGCCAGCAGCCAAGATGGGGGATAT.

Worth noting for this clone: Germline and genes here are mouse. The read finishes 4 residues shy of the CDR3 end, and the germline J gene is used to complete it. Other DNA sequences from this sample encode an identical CDR3 as well. The rearrangement links TRBV5 to TRBJ2-5; 11 positions agree with TRBD2. Per germline, CDR1 LGHNA and CDR2 YNLKQL (reference sequence). The CDR3 spans 16 residues. The trim removed 3 bases at V and 0 bases at J, leaving 2 bases unmatched. The CDR3 sequence is CASSQGLGVNQDTQYF. Partial CDR3 DNA: TGTGCCAGCAGCCAGGGACTGGGGGTTAACCAAGAC.

A remark on this clone: Gene and germline names: mouse. The read stops 4 residues short of the end of the CDR3; the missing end is completed from the germline J gene. Other DNA sequences within the sample encode an identical CDR3. V and J are TRBV5 and TRBJ1-1; no reliable D call. Germline values: CDR1 LGHNA, CDR2 YNLKQL (reference sequence). This CDR3 is built from 13 residues. Trimming stripped 1 base from V and 1 base from J, with 4 bases between. Incomplete CDR3 DNA: TGTGCCAGCAGCCAAGGGGGAAACACA. This gives the protein CASSQGGNT. The complete CDR3 protein is CASSQGGNTEVFF.

The table lists this clone with a few counts. Mouse germline and gene names are used. The read falls 4 residues short of the CDR3 end, and the missing part is taken from the germline J gene. V gene TRBV13-3 combines with J gene TRBJ2-5; the D gene is possibly TRBD2 (6 bases). V lost 2 bases to trimming and J lost 0 bases, with 10 bases between them. The CDR3 is 15 residues long. Germline CDR1 is NNHDY and CDR2 is SYVADS. CDR3 bases read: TGTGCCAGCAGTGACCCCTGGGGTAACCAAGAC. It is translated as CASSDPWGNQD. The entire CDR3 protein is CASSDPWGNQDTQYF. The complete variable domain, with remaining parts taken from reference TRBV13-3 and TRBJ2-5, reads EAAVTQSPRSKVAVTGGKVTLSCHQTNNHDYMYWYRQDTGHGLRLIHYSYVADSTEKGDIPDGYKASRPSQENFSLILELASLSQTAVYFCASSDPWGNQDTQYFGPGTRLLVL.

About this clone: Gene labels here are mouse ones. Sequencing ends 4 residues short of the CDR3 end; the germline J gene provides the rest. J is TRBJ1-2 and V is TRBV31, with TRBD1 as a possible D gene (5 bases). Germline V CDR1 and CDR2: GKSSPN, SITVG. V lost 3 bases, J lost 3 bases, and 8 bases lay in between. The CDR3 spans 12 residues. Partial CDR3 DNA: TGTGCCTGGAGGGGGGGAGACTCC. Protein product: CAWRGGDS. The whole CDR3 is CAWRGGDSDYTF.

With regard to this clone: Gene names are mouse gene names. The read stops 4 residues short of the end of the CDR3; the missing end is completed from the germline J gene. V and J are TRBV13-2 and TRBJ2-1; 10 bases are shared with TRBD2. The junction had 9 bases not matched to a gene; V was cut back by 7 bases and J by 5 bases. Germline lookup yields CDR1 NNHNN and CDR2 SYGAGS (reference sequence). This CDR3 has 15 amino acids. The CDR3 DNA, read in part, is TGTGCCAGCTCCCCTCCCGGACTGGGGGATGCT. Protein sequence: CASSPPGLGDA. The whole CDR3 sequence is CASSPPGLGDAEQFF.

This clone has more than one count but fewer than ten. Gene names refer to mouse genes. The observed sequence ends 3 residues before the CDR3 terminus, with the missing tail filled in from the germline J gene. V and J are TRBV1 and TRBJ1-6; D might be TRBD1 (5 bases). TRBJ1-6 counts as an open reading frame of uncertain function. The CDR3 loop spans 15 amino acids. V gave up 0 bases and J gave up 8 bases, with 11 bases separating them. Germline CDR1 and CDR2: NSQYPW and LRSPGD (reference sequence). CDR3 amino acids: CTCSADGGSDSPLYF. The CDR3 bases that were read are TGCACCTGCAGTGCAGATGGGGGGAGTGATTCGCCC.

There are a few counts of this clone. Genes and germline are mouse. The read is 4 residues too short to cover the CDR3 end, so that end is filled in from the germline J gene. The chain recombines TRBV3 with TRBJ2-7; TRBD1 aligns across 11 bases. This CDR3 has 16 amino acids. Looked up from germline, CDR1 is SNHLY and CDR2 is FYNGKV (reference sequence). The CDR3 DNA, read in part, is TGTGCCAGCAGCTTAGCGCCGGGACAGGGGGGGGAT. Translation: CASSLAPGQGGD. The whole CDR3 sequence reads CASSLAPGQGGDEQYF.

This clone was detected only a few times. The listed genes are named as in mouse. The CDR3 end lies 4 residues beyond the end of the read and is filled in from the germline J gene. This chain connects TRBV19 to TRBJ1-2; 7 bases agree with TRBD1. Germline CDR1 and CDR2: FNHDT and SITEND (reference sequence). The CDR3 contains 11 residues. The CDR3 sequence is CASKQGSDYTF. The CDR3 bases that were read are TGTGCCAGCAAACAGGGGTCC.

This clone came up a few times. Mouse germline and gene names are used. Here the CDR3 reads CASGLYWGRDTQYF. The covered CDR3 bases are TGTGCCAGCGGCCTCTACTGGGGGAGAGAC. This rearrangement joins TRBV13-2 to TRBJ2-5; the match to TRBD2 covers 8 bases. The read falls 4 residues short of the CDR3 end, and the missing part is taken from the germline J gene. CDR1 and CDR2 (germline): NNHNN, SYGAGS (reference sequence). CDR3 size: 14 residues.

Of note for this clone: The germline and genes are mouse ones. The CDR3 goes on 4 residues after the read ends, and that part is filled in from the germline J gene. V and J are TRBV13-3 and TRBJ2-1; TRBD2 agrees at 9 bases. In germline, CDR1 is NNHDY, CDR2 SYVADS. The CDR3 covers 16 residues. The V gene end was trimmed by 0 bases and the J gene end by 6 bases; junction bases not matched to a gene: 7. The CDR3 loop reads CASSDDGGAYFAEQFF. The CDR3 bases that were read are TGTGCCAGCAGTGATGATGGGGGGGCGTATTTTGCT.

With regard to this clone: The genes and germline here are from mouse. The read falls 4 residues short of the CDR3 end, and the missing part is taken from the germline J gene. This sequence joins TRBV31 and TRBJ2-5; D might be TRBD1 (6 bases). Trimming stripped 0 bases from V and 0 bases from J, with 10 bases between. The CDR3 has 15 amino acids. Germline V gene sequence: CDR1 GKSSPN, CDR2 SITVG. The CDR3 protein is CAWSLGRGNQDTQYF. The sequenced part of the CDR3 DNA is TGTGCCTGGAGTCTAGGCAGGGGTAACCAAGAC.

Remarks on this clone: The gene names here belong to mouse. The read stops 4 residues short of the end of the CDR3; the missing end is completed from the germline J gene. J is TRBJ1-1 and V is TRBV1, with TRBD1 as a possible D gene (6 bases). The germline CDR1 and CDR2 sequences are NSQYPW and LRSPGD (reference sequence). The CDR3 totals 13 residues. CDR3 loop: CTCSAQGRTEVFF. The part of the CDR3 DNA that was read is TGCACCTGCAGTGCCCAGGGGAGGACA.

This clone was observed a few times. The gene symbols are mouse symbols. Read sequence stops 4 residues before the CDR3 end, and the germline J gene provides the missing end. This chain connects TRBV13-3 to TRBJ1-1, with TRBD1 matching over 7 bases. The trim removed 3 bases at V and 0 bases at J, leaving 2 bases unmatched. Germline CDR1 is NNHDY and CDR2 is SYVADS. The CDR3 extends over 14 amino acids. CDR3 DNA, as far as it was read: TGTGCCAGCAGTGCGGGACAGACAAACACA. Encoded protein: CASSAGQTNT. In full, the CDR3 reads CASSAGQTNTEVFF.

This clone was counted a few times. The germline and genes are mouse ones. Read sequence stops 4 residues before the CDR3 end, and the germline J gene provides the missing end. This sample includes further DNA sequences coding for the same CDR3. The V call is TRBV13-1, the J call TRBJ2-7; TRBD2 matches 10 bases. The CDR3 has 14 residues. Germline V gene sequence: CDR1 NSHNY, CDR2 SYGAGN. V lost 3 bases, J lost 3 bases, and 3 bases stayed unmatched. The CDR3 DNA, read in part, is TGTGCCAGCAGTGGTGGACTGGGGGTCTAT. Amino acids: CASSGGLGVY. The CDR3 in full is CASSGGLGVYEQYF.

This clone was found a few times. Gene names refer to mouse genes. The CDR3 is cut off 3 residues early in the read; its end comes from the germline J gene. The chain links TRBV13-1 to TRBJ1-6; TRBD1 aligns across 8 bases. TRBJ1-6 is recorded as an ORF, its role being uncertain. This CDR3 is 15 amino acids long. CDR1 and CDR2 from the germline V gene are NSHNY and SYGAGN. V lost 4 bases and J lost 3; bases outside the gene matches: 3. The chain's CDR3 is CASSLTGDYNSPLYF. The DNA read from the CDR3 is TGTGCCAGCAGTCTGACAGGGGACTATAATTCGCCC.